The present T cell receptor beta chain was sequenced within a study of cytomegalovirus exposure and HLA in healthy donors. Of note for this clone: Its specificity is unknown.

Donors were drawn from the approximately 120-subject validation cohort, separate from the approximately 680-subject first cohort. From germline, CDR1 is MNHNS and CDR2 SASEGT. V lost 2 bases to trimming and J lost 5 bases, with 6 bases between them. The length of the CDR3 is 12 residues. Data came from immunoSEQ multiplex PCR; TCRdb stores just in-frame clones and leaves some out. The sample comprises about 110,000 clones, roughly 90% of which are singletons, and 2% to 2.5% rests with the top ten. Study-level findings and limits: Associated with cytomegalovirus, according to the listing, were some 180 TCR beta chains. Later, an analysis found that TCR clusters from the first cohort tended to co-occur in the approximately 130 validation repertoires. Most observed TCR sequences were rare, whereas some public TCRs were detected in many donors.

The origin of this receptor is a woman between 18 and 29 years old in good health and CMV-seronegative. The chain carries TRBV6-1 and TRBJ2-5; D remains unclear. The sequencing input was PBMCs. The DNA of the CDR3 is TGTGCCAGCAGTGAATCTCGGGAGACCCAGTACTTC. Translation: CASSESRETQYF.